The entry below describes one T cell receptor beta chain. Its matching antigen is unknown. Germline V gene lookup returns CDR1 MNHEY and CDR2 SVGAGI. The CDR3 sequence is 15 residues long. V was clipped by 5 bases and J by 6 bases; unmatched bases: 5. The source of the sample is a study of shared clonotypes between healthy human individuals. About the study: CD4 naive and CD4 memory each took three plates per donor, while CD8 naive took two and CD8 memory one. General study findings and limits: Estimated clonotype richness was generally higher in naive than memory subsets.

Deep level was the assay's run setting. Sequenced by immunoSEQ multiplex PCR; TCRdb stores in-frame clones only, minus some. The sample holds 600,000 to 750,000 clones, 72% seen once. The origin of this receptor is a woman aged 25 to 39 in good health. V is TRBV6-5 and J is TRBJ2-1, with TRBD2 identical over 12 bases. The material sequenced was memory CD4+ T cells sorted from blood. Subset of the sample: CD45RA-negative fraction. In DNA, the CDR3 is TGTGCCAGCAGTCCTAGCGGGAGGGCGTTCAATGAGCAGTTCTTC. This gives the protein CASSPSGRAFNEQFF.